The 15 T cell receptor beta chains below were found in one sample sequenced in a study of T cells in tuberculosis. Stated time point: new active TB diagnosis, blood taken before or within 7 days of starting treatment. Sequencing was performed with immunoSEQ multiplex PCR; in TCRdb, only in-frame clones are kept and a portion is missing. This repertoire shows under 40,000 clones, roughly 95% found once; its top ten account for more than 4%. This sample comprised PBMCs, obtained at tuberculosis diagnosis. Receptors were obtained from an adult with tuberculosis.

V usage is TRBV30 and J usage is TRBJ1-6; a possible D gene is TRBD1 (6 bases). V gave up 8 bases and J gave up 10 bases, with 18 bases separating them. Per germline, CDR1 GTSNPN and CDR2 SVGIG (reference sequence). The CDR3 length is 13 residues. CDR3 sequence reads: CAIRGRQESPLHF. The CDR3 DNA sequence: TGTGCCATCAGGGGCAGGCAGGAATCACCCCTCCACTTT.

The chain is built from TRBV13 and TRBJ2-1; 12 nucleotides match TRBD2. The germline V gene has CDR1 PRHDT and CDR2 FYEKMQ (reference sequence). The CDR3 contains 17 residues. J lost 3 bases, V lost 5 bases, and 8 bases had no gene match. This CDR3 is CASSRLAGGSVYNEQFF. The CDR3 DNA follows: TGTGCCAGCAGCAGGCTAGCGGGGGGGTCTGTCTACAATGAGCAGTTCTTC.

The CDR3 is CASTPNRGNTEAFF. The CDR3, as DNA: TGTGCCAGCACTCCTAACAGGGGGAACACTGAAGCTTTCTTT. The rearrangement uses TRBV27 and TRBJ1-1; 7 bases align to TRBD1. The V gene end was trimmed by 7 bases and the J gene end by 1 base; junction bases not matched to a gene: 6. CDR3 size: 14 residues. Germline V gene data show CDR1 as MNHEY and CDR2 as SMNVEV (reference sequence).

The chain couples TRBV7-2 to TRBJ1-2, with 7 bases aligning to TRBD1. The CDR3 is made up of 16 amino acids. The V gene end was trimmed by 5 bases and the J gene end by 2 bases; junction bases not matched to a gene: 11. Germline CDR1 is SGHTA and CDR2 is FQGNSA. CDR3 DNA sequence: TGTGCCAGCAGCCCATATTACAGGGGCGACAACTATGGCTACACCTTC. It encodes CASSPYYRGDNYGYTF. Looking up the rest from reference TRBV7-2 and TRBJ1-2 gives the full variable domain: GAGVSQSPSNKVTEKGKDVELRCDPISGHTALYWYRQSLGQGLEFLIYFQGNSAPDKSGLPSDRFSAERTGGSVSTLTIQRTQQEDSAVYLCASSPYYRGDNYGYTFGSGTRLTVV.

The rearrangement joins TRBV18 to TRBJ1-2; tentative D call: TRBD1 (5 bases). Trimming removed 2 bases from V and 6 bases from J, with 13 bases in between. CDR3 length equals 14 residues. Germline V gene lookup returns CDR1 KGHSH and CDR2 LQKENI. The CDR3 DNA follows: TGTGCCAGCTCACCAAAGGGGTCCGCGGATGGCTACACCTTC. Translating it yields CASSPKGSADGYTF.

The J gene is TRBJ1-1, the V gene TRBV10-3; D not certain. CDR1 is ENHRY, CDR2 SYGVKD, per germline. V was pared by 6 bases and J by 0 bases, with 8 bases between. The CDR3 has 13 amino acids. The CDR3 DNA sequence: TGTGCCATCAGCTTTAGTGTGAACACTGAAGCTTTCTTT. This sequence encodes CAISFSVNTEAFF.

Written as DNA, the CDR3 is TGTGCCAGCAGTATCAGGACAGGGGGGGGGACTGAAGCTTTCTTT. It specifies CASSIRTGGGTEAFF. The chain recombines TRBV27 with TRBJ1-1; 10 bases are shared with TRBD1. V lost 5 bases and J lost 5; bases outside the gene matches: 8. The CDR3 extends over 15 amino acids. The germline V gene has CDR1 MNHEY and CDR2 SMNVEV (reference sequence).

V is TRBV7-2 and J is TRBJ2-3; TRBD2 matches at 9 bases. Trimming removed 4 bases from V and 5 bases from J; junction bases left unmatched: 4. CDR3 length equals 14 residues. The germline CDR1 and CDR2 sequences are SGHTA and FQGNSA. As DNA, the CDR3 is TGTGCCAGCAGCTCTAGCGGGGCGGTAGATACGCAGTATTTT. It encodes CASSSSGAVDTQYF.

The chain is built from TRBV28 and TRBJ2-5, with D perhaps matching TRBD1 (6 bases). Trimming pared 4 bases from V and 5 bases from J, leaving 17 bases between. Germline CDR1 and CDR2: MDHEN and SYDVKM. This CDR3 is built from 15 residues. The CDR3 region is CASSWARQETETQYF. CDR3 sequence (DNA): TGTGCCAGCAGTTGGGCCCGACAGGAAACGGAGACCCAGTACTTC.

V gene TRBV5-1 combines with J gene TRBJ1-1; 7 nucleotides line up with TRBD1. V was pared by 4 bases and J by 0 bases, with 6 bases of the junction left unmatched. The CDR3 spans 15 residues. Germline-derived CDR1 and CDR2 are SGHRS and YFSETQ. CDR3 bases: TGCGCCAGCAGCCTCTGGGACAGCTTGAACACTGAAGCTTTCTTT. Encoded protein: CASSLWDSLNTEAFF.

This sequence joins TRBV29-1 and TRBJ2-7, with D possibly matching TRBD2 (6 bases). Trimming pared 6 bases from V and 6 bases from J, leaving 21 bases between. This CDR3 has 14 residues. Germline CDR1 reads SQVTM; CDR2 reads ANQGSEA. The CDR3 DNA sequence: TGCAGCGTCACCGAGAGGTGGCGGGGAATCGAGCAGTACTTC. As protein: CSVTERWRGIEQYF.

V usage is TRBV2 and J usage is TRBJ1-2; 9 bases are a match to TRBD1. Unmatched junction bases numbered 2, after V lost 6 bases and J lost 0 bases. Germline V gene lookup returns CDR1 SNHLY and CDR2 FYNNEI. There are 14 residues in the CDR3. In nucleotides, the CDR3 is TGTGCCAGCAGGGACAGGGGAGCTAACTATGGCTACACCTTC. Its protein product is CASRDRGANYGYTF.

The chain recombines TRBV2 with TRBJ2-2; TRBD1 is a possible D gene (5 bases). V gave up 0 bases and J gave up 7 bases, with 9 bases separating them. The germline gives CDR1 SNHLY, CDR2 FYNNEI. The CDR3 totals 14 residues. The CDR3, as DNA: TGTGCCAGCAGTGAAGCGCTTCAGGGCGGGGAGCTGTTTTTT. Translation gives CASSEALQGGELFF.

This clone was found a few times. The chain employs TRBV18 and TRBJ2-3; TRBD2 is a possible D gene (7 bases). The CDR3 is 16 amino acids. Germline CDR1 reads KGHSH; CDR2 reads LQKENI. V lost 3 bases and J lost 5, with 18 bases in between. The CDR3 loop is CASSPPQGGAEDTQYF. CDR3 bases: TGTGCCAGCTCACCCCCTCAAGGGGGGGCCGAAGATACGCAGTATTTT.

The genes are TRBV6-1 and TRBJ1-5; 7 nucleotides line up with TRBD1. This CDR3 is 15 amino acids long. V gave up 0 bases and J gave up 2 bases; unmatched junction bases: 1. In germline, CDR1 is MNHNS, CDR2 SASEGT. The CDR3 DNA sequence: TGTGCCAGCAGTGAAGCCACAGGGGGCAATCAGCCCCAGCATTTT. As protein: CASSEATGGNQPQHF.